Following are 5 T cell receptor beta chains from one sample sequenced in a study of blood T cell repertoires in COVID-19. The data were produced by immunoSEQ multiplex PCR, yet TCRdb's version contains in-frame clones alone and is incomplete. The profile shows around 100,000 clones, less than 90% of them singletons. Sequencing was carried out using peripheral blood. The receptors come from a human donor in a cohort sampled during active COVID-19.

The V gene is TRBV19, the J gene TRBJ2-5; perhaps TRBD1 as D (6 bases). CDR1 LNHDA and CDR2 SQIVND come from the germline V gene (reference sequence). Trimming took 3 bases from V and 3 from J, leaving 14 bases between them. This CDR3 contains 15 residues. The CDR3 sequence is CASSIYRDKKETQYF. The CDR3 coding sequence is TGTGCCAGTAGTATCTACAGGGACAAAAAAGAGACCCAGTACTTC.

As concerns this clone: The sample has other DNA sequences that encode this CDR3 too. V and J are TRBV5-4 and TRBJ2-3; 10 bases are a match to TRBD2. CDR3 size: 16 residues. After removal of 4 bases from V and 1 base from J, the junction contained 6 bases not matched to a gene. The germline V gene has CDR1 SGHNT and CDR2 YYREEE (reference sequence). The CDR3 loop is CASSLRLAGGTDTQYF. For the CDR3, the DNA is TGTGCCAGCAGCCTACGACTAGCGGGTGGCACAGATACGCAGTATTTT.

The chain joins TRBV7-3 to TRBJ2-3; 14 bases are shared with TRBD2. Trimming at V came to 5 bases and at J to 6 bases, leaving 10 bases not matched to a gene. The CDR3 loop spans 17 amino acids. Germline-derived CDR1 and CDR2 are SGHTA and FQGTGA. The CDR3 nucleotides are TGTGCCAGCAGCCCCGACCCGGGACTAGCGGGGGAGGATACGCAGTATTTT. It specifies CASSPDPGLAGEDTQYF.

Only a few counts were recorded for this clone. V gene TRBV18 combines with J gene TRBJ1-5, with 9 bases fitting TRBD1. There are 17 residues in the CDR3. V lost 0 bases, J lost 2 bases, and 5 bases stayed unmatched. Germline V gene sequence: CDR1 KGHSH, CDR2 LQKENI. The CDR3 protein is CASSPPTGGRGNQPQHF. The CDR3 DNA sequence: TGTGCCAGCTCACCACCGACAGGGGGACGGGGCAATCAGCCCCAGCATTTT.

The chain carries TRBV12-3 or TRBV12-4 and TRBJ1-5, with D uncertain. Trimming removed 3 bases at V and 6 bases at J, with 9 bases between. The CDR3 consists of 13 residues. The CDR3 region is CASSLLRVQPQHF. The CDR3 nucleotides are TGTGCCAGCAGTTTGCTGCGGGTTCAGCCCCAGCATTTT.